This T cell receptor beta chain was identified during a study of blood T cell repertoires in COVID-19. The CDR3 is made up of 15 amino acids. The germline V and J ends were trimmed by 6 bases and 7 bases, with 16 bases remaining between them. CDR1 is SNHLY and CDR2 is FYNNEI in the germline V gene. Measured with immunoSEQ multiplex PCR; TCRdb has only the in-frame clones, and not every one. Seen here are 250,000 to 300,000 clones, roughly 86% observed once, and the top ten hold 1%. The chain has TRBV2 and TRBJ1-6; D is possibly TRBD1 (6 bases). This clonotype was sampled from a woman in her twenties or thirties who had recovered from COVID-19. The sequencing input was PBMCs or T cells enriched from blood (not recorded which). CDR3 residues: CASRERRTDNSPLHF. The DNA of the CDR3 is TGTGCCAGCAGAGAAAGAAGGACAGACAATTCACCCCTCCACTTT.